The source of this TCR beta chain is a study of tumor-infiltrating lymphocytes in primary liver carcinoma. Study-wide context: Per sample, productive TCRbeta reads numbered roughly 3.5 to 7.13 million, similar across tissue types. The study's findings and limits: The overlap of tumor-adjacent and tumor-blood pairs was smaller than that of tumor region pairs. Tumors had a top-250-clone fraction that was significantly higher than blood (p = 0.039).

Scientists recovered RNA and DNA together from around 20-30 mg of unsorted bulk tissue. Patients underwent surgical resection for primary liver carcinoma. On this clonotype itself: The antigen is undetermined. The conserved phenylalanine or tryptophan is not found at the CDR3 terminus, so this likely reflects a read error.

Between the trimmed V and J ends, which lost 0 bases and 4 bases, there was a span of 9 bases. In germline, CDR1 is MGHRA, CDR2 YSYEKL. This CDR3 has 15 amino acids. Starting material of about 480 ng total RNA yielded TCR beta cDNA via a constant-region primer. Modified slightly, ARM-PCR produced TCR beta libraries over three nested multiplex PCR rounds. Both of the initial two PCR rounds ran for about 9 cycles and employed TRBV1-TRBV30 forward primers alongside a C-beta reverse primer. One entry per CDR3 protein results from TCRdb running MiXCR on the multiplex PCR reads. The sample has tens of thousands of distinct CDR3 sequences, about two thirds seen once.

V gene TRBV4-1 combines with J gene TRBJ2-2, with a tentative D call TRBD2 (6 bases). Sequencing was done on a sample of liver tumor tissue from sampling region 5. Subset described: tumor region T5, tumor centre. This sequence originates from a man in his forties with primary liver carcinoma and hepatitis B virus infection. The CDR3 reads CASSQDRGSTGELFS. The CDR3 DNA sequence: TGCGCCAGCAGCCAAGATCGGGGGAGCACCGGGGAGCTGTTTTCT.